This T cell receptor beta chain was recovered during a study of blood T cell repertoires in COVID-19. Study summary: Donors in the United States, Italy and Spain gave samples during acute or convalescent COVID-19. Sample material is recorded as cDNA or gDNA derived from T cells, B-cell-depleted T cells, or PBMCs.

V trimming: 5 bases; J trimming: 4 bases; junction bases outside the gene matches: 7. The germline V gene encodes CDR1 SGHTA and CDR2 FQGNSA. The CDR3 is made up of 14 amino acids. The authors' processing: Amplification of reference gene primers provided the estimated nucleated cell counts. TCRdb keeps only in-frame clones here, not all; method: immunoSEQ multiplex PCR. D and trimming come from the DNA, and the V and J calls and clone size come from that table. The sample lists roughly 240,000 clones, more than 75% seen once, with about 1.7% in the top ten. Sequencing was performed on peripheral blood. J is TRBJ1-2 and V is TRBV7-2; 7 bases align to TRBD1. This TCR was sampled from a woman aged 55 to 70 who had recovered from COVID-19. DNA of the CDR3: TGTGCCAGCAGCCAAGACAGGGACCCCTATGGCTACACCTTC. Translation: CASSQDRDPYGYTF.